The 27 T cell receptor beta chains in this list originate from one sample, sequenced in a study of a mutant IDH1 vaccine in newly diagnosed glioma. Sequencing was performed with immunoSEQ multiplex PCR; in TCRdb, only in-frame clones are kept and a portion is missing. This table holds about 56,000 clones, less than 90% found once. Antigens for these TCRs are unknown. The time point is: week 47, end of study. The study gave 300 ug of mutant IDH1 20-mer peptide per vaccine dose, with topical imiquimod. Sequenced here: PBMCs, sampled from a glioma patient whose treatment included an IDH1 peptide vaccine. The receptors here all came from a woman aged 45-60 years with glioma.

This clone was detected only a few times. The chain is built from TRBV7-2 and TRBJ1-5; 7 bases are shared with TRBD1. Germline V gene data show CDR1 as SGHTA and CDR2 as FQGNSA. CDR3 length: 17 residues. V shed 5 bases, J shed 0 bases, and the junction held 10 bases outside the gene matches. CDR3 DNA: TGTGCCAGCAGCCCGGGGACAGCGCTATATAGCAATCAGCCCCAGCATTTT. Protein sequence: CASSPGTALYSNQPQHF.

This sequence joins TRBV6-6 and TRBJ2-5, with unresolved D. The germline gives CDR1 MNHNY, CDR2 SVGAGI (reference sequence). V was trimmed by 2 bases and J by 4 bases, leaving 2 bases between them. This CDR3 spans 11 amino acids. The CDR3 bases are TGTGCCAGCAGTTACGGAGAGACCCAGTACTTC. Its translation: CASSYGETQYF.

The rearrangement uses TRBV5-1 and TRBJ1-6, with no clear D. Trimming left V 4 bases short and J 6 bases short, with 11 bases between. Germline V gene lookup returns CDR1 SGHRS and CDR2 YFSETQ. The CDR3 contains 14 residues. In DNA, the CDR3 is TGCGCCAGCAGCCTGGGCCCTCTTAATTCACCCCTCCACTTT. Translated: CASSLGPLNSPLHF. The full variable domain, its missing parts supplied by reference TRBV5-1 and TRBJ1-6, is KAGVTQTPRYLIKTRGQQVTLSCSPISGHRSVSWYQQTPGQGLQFLFEYFSETQRNKGNFPGRFSGRQFSNSRSEMNVSTLELGDSALYLCASSLGPLNSPLHFGNGTRLTVT.

To note about this clone: An end of the junction differs from the germline gene, which may be a read error. The chain combines TRBV28 with TRBJ2-7, with D unresolved. The CDR3 totals 13 residues. Germline values: CDR1 MDHEN, CDR2 SYDVKM. The CDR3 DNA sequence: TGTGCCAGCAGGTTATCCCTGGTGTCACAGCAGTACTTC. It encodes CASRLSLVSQQYF.

The chain has TRBV9 and TRBJ2-1; D may be TRBD2 (5 bases). This CDR3 contains 13 residues. Deletions cut 1 base from V and 9 bases from J, with 11 bases between. The germline V gene encodes CDR1 SGDLS and CDR2 YYNGEE. Here the CDR3 DNA reads TGTGCCAGCAGCGTAAGAGGGTCTGGTGAGCAGTTCTTC. It codes for CASSVRGSGEQFF.

This sequence joins TRBV4-1 and TRBJ2-5; possibly TRBD2 for D (6 bases). The CDR3 loop spans 15 amino acids. V gave up 0 bases and J gave up 9 bases, with 17 bases separating them. Per the germline V gene, CDR1 is MGHRA and CDR2 is YSYEKL. The CDR3 loop is CASSQEISRRGAQYF. CDR3 sequence (DNA): TGCGCCAGCAGCCAAGAAATTAGTCGGCGGGGCGCCCAGTACTTC.

This chain links TRBV6-1 with TRBJ2-3; tentative D call: TRBD1 (5 bases). Germline V gene data show CDR1 as MNHNS and CDR2 as SASEGT. The V and J ends lost 4 bases and 1 base respectively, with 9 bases between them. The CDR3 is 14 residues long. The CDR3: CASSGPQGTDTQYF. CDR3 DNA: TGTGCCAGCAGTGGGCCACAGGGCACAGATACGCAGTATTTT.

In its sample, this clone was seen once. The rearrangement links TRBV13 to TRBJ2-3; possible D gene TRBD2, 6 bases. The V end was cut by 1 base, the J end by 5 bases, with 10 bases between. Looked up from germline, CDR1 is PRHDT and CDR2 is FYEKMQ (reference sequence). This CDR3 comprises 14 residues. The CDR3 sequence is CASSLAGVEDTQYF. The CDR3 nucleotides read TGTGCCAGCAGCTTAGCGGGGGTTGAAGATACGCAGTATTTT.

This chain joins TRBV9 and TRBJ1-1, with TRBD1 as a possible D gene (5 bases). Germline V CDR1 and CDR2: SGDLS, YYNGEE. This CDR3 comprises 14 residues. Trimming shortened V by 3 bases and J by 1 base, and 10 bases separated the two germline ends. CDR3 amino acids: CASSGGWGNTEAFF. CDR3 nucleotides: TGTGCCAGCAGCGGGGGGTGGGGGAACACTGAAGCTTTCTTT.

The V gene is TRBV6-1, the J gene TRBJ2-3; D perhaps matches TRBD2 (5 bases). Germline assignment: CDR1 MNHNS and CDR2 SASEGT. The V end was cut by 4 bases, the J end by 4 bases, with 12 bases between. The length of the CDR3 is 14 residues. The CDR3 region has the DNA TGTGCCAGCAGTGCCCTTTCCGGGGCAGATACGCAGTATTTT. It is translated as CASSALSGADTQYF.

The rearrangement uses TRBV7-9 and TRBJ1-5, with D maybe TRBD1 (6 bases). CDR3 length equals 14 residues. CDR1 is SEHNR and CDR2 is FQNEAQ in the germline V gene (reference sequence). The V and J ends lost 3 bases and 1 base respectively, with 7 bases between them. CDR3 loop: CASSFGQSNQPQHF. DNA for the CDR3: TGTGCCAGCAGCTTCGGACAGAGCAATCAGCCCCAGCATTTT.

The V call is TRBV19, the J call TRBJ1-1; D not resolved. The germline CDR1 and CDR2 sequences are LNHDA and SQIVND (reference sequence). The V end lost 5 bases, the J end lost 4 bases, and 11 bases lay between the germline ends. The CDR3 spans 13 residues. The CDR3 nucleotides are TGTGCCAGTAGTCCCAGCCTGAGCACTGAAGCTTTCTTT. Protein sequence: CASSPSLSTEAFF. The full variable domain, rest sourced from reference TRBV19 and TRBJ1-1, is DGGITQSPKYLFRKEGQNVTLSCEQNLNHDAMYWYRQDPGQGLRLIYYSQIVNDFQKGDIAEGYSVSREKKESFPLTVTSAQKNPTAFYLCASSPSLSTEAFFGQGTRLTVV.

The gene calls are TRBV2 and TRBJ1-4; no definite D call. The CDR3 loop spans 13 amino acids. V was shortened by 5 bases and J by 7 bases, with 11 bases between the two germline ends. Germline values: CDR1 SNHLY, CDR2 FYNNEI. CDR3 amino acids: CASSLGLGEKLFF. As DNA, the CDR3 is TGTGCCAGCAGTTTGGGGTTGGGTGAAAAACTGTTTTTT.

The chain carries TRBV5-4 and TRBJ1-1; D not certain. Germline loops: CDR1 SGHNT, CDR2 YYREEE (reference sequence). The V and J ends lost 3 bases and 0 bases respectively, with 12 bases between them. The CDR3 runs to 15 residues. CDR3 amino acids: CASSSENRVNTEAFF. CDR3 bases: TGTGCCAGCAGCTCTGAAAACCGGGTGAACACTGAAGCTTTCTTT.

The chain has TRBV18 and TRBJ1-3, with TRBD1 as a possible D gene (5 bases). V shed 3 bases and J shed 0 bases, with 15 bases lying between them. This CDR3 is built from 17 residues. Per germline, CDR1 KGHSH and CDR2 LQKENI. The CDR3: CASSPTLGGVSGNTIYF. In DNA form, the CDR3 reads TGTGCCAGCTCACCTACCCTCGGGGGAGTCTCTGGAAACACCATATATTTT.

The count of this clone is one. CDR3 amino acids: CSVVRDRGTYEQYF. DNA of the CDR3: TGCAGCGTTGTACGGGACAGGGGTACCTACGAGCAGTACTTC. The chain couples TRBV29-1 to TRBJ2-7; 10 bases are shared with TRBD1. The junction had 5 bases not matched to a gene; V was cut back by 4 bases and J by 2 bases. Germline assignment: CDR1 SQVTM and CDR2 ANQGSEA. The CDR3 is 14 amino acids.

This clone was found a few times. This chain connects TRBV5-1 to TRBJ1-2, with D possibly matching TRBD1 (6 bases). Germline V gives CDR1 SGHRS, CDR2 YFSETQ. This CDR3 region has 13 residues. The ends were cut back, 5 bases at V and 8 bases at J, with 16 bases in the middle. The CDR3 DNA reads as TGCGCCAGCAGTCCCAGGGGCTTGGGGGGCTACACCTTC. The encoded protein is CASSPRGLGGYTF.

This sequence joins TRBV14 and TRBJ2-5; D is unclear. V lost 5 bases and J 4 bases, leaving 11 bases between the germline ends. Germline CDR1 reads SGHDN; CDR2 reads FVKESK. The CDR3 length is 13 residues. CDR3 DNA sequence: TGTGCCAGCAGCTCAGTAGGACCAGAGACCCAGTACTTC. It codes for CASSSVGPETQYF.

The chain employs TRBV7-2 and TRBJ1-4, with D possibly matching TRBD1 (6 bases). The germline V gene encodes CDR1 SGHTA and CDR2 FQGNSA. The CDR3 is 16 residues long. Trimming left V 5 bases short and J 8 bases short, with 21 bases between. The CDR3 here is CASSRTRGGAREKLFF. The CDR3 DNA reads as TGTGCCAGCAGCCGTACAAGGGGGGGGGCCAGGGAAAAACTGTTTTTT. The variable domain in full, completed from reference TRBV7-2 and TRBJ1-4, reads GAGVSQSPSNKVTEKGKDVELRCDPISGHTALYWYRQSLGQGLEFLIYFQGNSAPDKSGLPSDRFSAERTGGSVSTLTIQRTQQEDSAVYLCASSRTRGGAREKLFFGSGTQLSVL.

The chain carries TRBV2 and TRBJ2-1; D gene unclear. V was trimmed by 6 bases and J by 0 bases, leaving 6 bases between them. Germline assignment: CDR1 SNHLY and CDR2 FYNNEI. There are 13 residues in the CDR3. CDR3 loop: CASRSSSYNEQFF. CDR3 sequence (DNA): TGTGCCAGCAGGAGTAGCTCCTACAATGAGCAGTTCTTC.

Here the CDR3 reads CASSPLGVGSYEQYF. CDR3 sequence (DNA): TGCGCCAGCAGCCCTCTTGGGGTCGGATCCTACGAGCAGTACTTC. J is TRBJ2-7 and V is TRBV4-1; unclear D gene. Germline V gene sequence: CDR1 MGHRA, CDR2 YSYEKL. V was shortened by 4 bases and J by 1 base, with 14 bases between the two germline ends. The CDR3 totals 15 residues.

The chain is built from TRBV5-6 and TRBJ2-2; TRBD2 matches at 10 bases. CDR1 and CDR2 from the germline V gene are SGHDT and YYEEEE. The trim removed 5 bases at V and 2 bases at J, leaving 6 bases unmatched. The CDR3 is 16 residues long. CDR3 amino acids: CASSLASGGNTGELFF. In DNA form, the CDR3 reads TGTGCCAGCAGTCTTGCTAGCGGGGGCAACACCGGGGAGCTGTTTTTT.

This rearrangement joins TRBV18 to TRBJ1-2; the match to TRBD1 covers 10 bases. J lost 5 bases, V lost 3 bases, and 6 bases had no gene match. Germline V lookup: CDR1 KGHSH, CDR2 LQKENI. This CDR3 is 15 amino acids long. CDR3 amino acids: CASSPAGTGEYGYTF. CDR3 DNA sequence: TGTGCCAGCTCACCCGCCGGGACAGGGGAATATGGCTACACCTTC. The full variable domain, rest sourced from reference TRBV18 and TRBJ1-2, is NAGVMQNPRHLVRRRGQEARLRCSPMKGHSHVYWYRQLPEEGLKFMVYLQKENIIDESGMPKERFSAEFPKEGPSILRIQQVVRGDSAAYFCASSPAGTGEYGYTFGSGTRLTVV.

This clone came up a few times. This sequence joins TRBV19 and TRBJ1-1, with 9 bases lining up with TRBD1. The CDR3 is 13 amino acids. V trimming: 7 bases; J trimming: 1 base; junction bases outside the gene matches: 1. The germline CDR1 and CDR2 sequences are LNHDA and SQIVND (reference sequence). The CDR3 sequence: CASKTGGNTEAFF. The CDR3 nucleotides are TGTGCCAGTAAGACAGGGGGGAACACTGAAGCTTTCTTT.

This rearrangement joins TRBV7-8 to TRBJ1-2; tentatively, D is TRBD1 (6 bases). The CDR3 loop spans 15 amino acids. V gave up 4 bases and J gave up 8 bases, with 20 bases separating them. CDR1 and CDR2 (germline): SGHVS, FQNEAQ. The CDR3 region has the DNA TGTGCCAGCAGCTCACGACTAGGGGGAGTAGAGGGCTACACCTTC. Translating gives CASSSRLGGVEGYTF.

V and J are TRBV29-1 and TRBJ1-1; the D is unclear. The CDR3 has 11 amino acids. The V and J ends lost 6 bases and 3 bases respectively, with 8 bases between them. Germline assignment: CDR1 SQVTM and CDR2 ANQGSEA. CDR3 in DNA: TGCAGCGTGAGCCGGGACACTGAAGCTTTCTTT. Translating it yields CSVSRDTEAFF.

CDR3 amino acids: CASSGRASTNEKLFF. CDR3 in DNA: TGTGCCAGCTCAGGGAGAGCCTCAACTAATGAAAAACTGTTTTTT. The chain combines TRBV2 with TRBJ1-4; D perhaps matches TRBD1 (5 bases). Germline V lookup: CDR1 SNHLY, CDR2 FYNNEI. The CDR3 is made up of 15 amino acids. The V and J ends lost 8 bases and 0 bases respectively, with 13 bases between them.